The present T cell receptor (beta chain) was sequenced within a study of T cell responses to AZD1222 COVID-19 vaccine. Germline CDR1 and CDR2: MGHDK and SYGVNS. This CDR3 contains 13 residues. Trimming took 3 bases from V and 4 from J, leaving 9 bases between them. Of note for this clone: Its cognate antigen is unknown.

The protocol was immunoSEQ multiplex PCR, while the TCRdb copy is restricted to in-frame clones and leaves out a portion. The table shows some 100,000 clones, with more than 80% occurring only once. Study findings and constraints: Clonal diversity was possibly underestimated, and white British individuals and females predominated among donors.

This chain links TRBV25-1 with TRBJ1-2; possibly TRBD1 for D (6 bases). The clonotype was recovered from an adult who received the AZD1222 COVID-19 vaccine. Source: peripheral blood, taken 28 days after the second AZD1222 dose. The CDR3 DNA is TGTGCCAGCAGTGAGGGGGCGTTCTATGGCTACACCTTC. It encodes CASSEGAFYGYTF.